The 12 T cell receptor beta chains below all came from one sample that was sequenced in a study of identical twins (dated by TCRdb to 2015 to 2016). Libraries were prepared through 5' RACE. The sequencer was an Illumina HiSeq 2000. TCRdb reanalyzed the raw reads on its own, using fastp at Q25 for trimming and MiXCR for clone calling, and kept in-frame beta chains. For every CDR3 protein sequence, its rows merge into one entry that carries the most common genes and DNA. The sample table holds some 560,000 distinct CDR3 sequences, of which around 9.6% were seen once. The ten biggest clones cover approximately 3.2% of the sample. The data were also submitted as part of a second study, on yellow fever vaccine responses in identical twins.

Sequencing input: PBMCs. These receptors were obtained from a woman aged 18-29 years in good health.

This clonotype was seen more than once but under ten times. V usage is TRBV11-2 and J usage is TRBJ2-7; possible D gene TRBD2, 6 bases. Trimming removed 1 base at V and 3 bases at J, with 22 bases between. Germline CDR1 SGHAT, CDR2 FQNNGV. This CDR3 spans 18 amino acids. This CDR3 is CASSLGPSDSGLVYEQYF. The CDR3 nucleotides read TGTGCCAGCAGCTTAGGCCCGTCAGATAGCGGATTAGTCTACGAGCAGTACTTC.

The table lists this clonotype with a few counts. The V gene is TRBV10-2, the J gene TRBJ2-2; D gene unclear. The CDR3 is 15 residues long. V was shortened by 8 bases and J by 0 bases, with 13 bases between the two germline ends. The germline gives CDR1 WSHSY, CDR2 SAAADI. The CDR3 protein is CASLEALPNTGELFF. The CDR3 region has the DNA TGCGCCAGCCTGGAAGCGCTTCCGAACACCGGGGAGCTGTTTTTT.

A few counts support this clonotype. This chain links TRBV20-1 with TRBJ2-1, with 7 bases lining up with TRBD2. The germline V gene has CDR1 DFQATT and CDR2 SNEGSKA (reference sequence). V shed 3 bases and J 6 bases; nucleotides not matched to a gene: 8. The CDR3 sequence is 14 residues long. The CDR3 reads CSARVLGGPNEQFF. In DNA form, the CDR3 reads TGCAGTGCTAGGGTCTTGGGAGGGCCCAATGAGCAGTTCTTC.

This clonotype showed up just a few times. The chain carries TRBV9 and TRBJ2-2, with 13 bases that match TRBD2. Trimming removed 3 bases from V and 3 bases from J; junction bases left unmatched: 2. The CDR3 is 16 amino acids. The V gene's germline CDR1 is SGDLS and CDR2 YYNGEE. The CDR3: CASSDGLAGDTGELFF. The CDR3 DNA follows: TGTGCCAGCAGCGACGGACTAGCGGGGGACACCGGGGAGCTGTTTTTT. Full variable domain (missing parts from reference TRBV9 and TRBJ2-2): DSGVTQTPKHLITATGQRVTLRCSPRSGDLSVYWYQQSLDQGLQFLIQYYNGEERAKGNILERFSAQQFPDLHSELNLSSLELGDSALYFCASSDGLAGDTGELFFGEGSRLTVL.

This chain uses TRBV15 with TRBJ2-1; the D is unclear. Germline-derived CDR1 and CDR2 are LNHNV and YYDKDF (reference sequence). There are 16 residues in the CDR3. V was clipped by 0 bases and J by 5 bases, with 14 bases between them. The DNA for the CDR3 is TGTGCCACCAGCAGAGATTGGCGACTCAACAACAATGAGCAGTTCTTC. Its translation is CATSRDWRLNNNEQFF. The whole variable domain, remainder taken from reference TRBV15 and TRBJ2-1, is DAMVIQNPRYQVTQFGKPVTLSCSQTLNHNVMYWYQQKSSQAPKLLFHYYDKDFNNEADTPDNFQSRRPNTSFCFLDIRSPGLGDTAMYLCATSRDWRLNNNEQFFGPGTRLTVL.

This clonotype has at least ten counts. V gene TRBV29-1 combines with J gene TRBJ1-2; TRBD1 matches 10 bases. The germline V gene has CDR1 SQVTM and CDR2 ANQGSEA. V lost 8 bases to trimming and J lost 5 bases; unmatched junction nucleotides: 11. This CDR3 is 14 amino acids long. The DNA for the CDR3 is TGCAGCTTCCAGTCGGGACAGGGGCTATATGGCTACACCTTC. Its translation is CSFQSGQGLYGYTF.

This clonotype was detected ten times or more. The chain recombines TRBV4-2 with TRBJ1-1; TRBD1 might be the D (5 bases). Trimming removed 0 bases at V and 8 bases at J, with 16 bases between. This CDR3 spans 15 amino acids. Germline V lookup: CDR1 LGHNA, CDR2 YNFKEQ. The CDR3 here is CASSQDLSDSLEAFF. The CDR3 nucleotides read TGTGCCAGCAGCCAAGACTTAAGTGACAGTCTCGAAGCTTTCTTT.

In this sample, this clonotype turned up a few times. The genes are TRBV28 and TRBJ1-1; maybe TRBD1 (5 bases). The CDR3 loop spans 14 amino acids. From germline, CDR1 is MDHEN and CDR2 SYDVKM. Trimming stripped 5 bases from V and 11 bases from J, with 21 bases between. Here the CDR3 reads CASSARDFAKGAFF. CDR3 in DNA: TGTGCCAGCAGTGCAAGGGACTTTGCGAAGGGGGCTTTCTTT.

The chain uses TRBV18 and TRBJ2-7, with D maybe TRBD1 (8 bases). The length of the CDR3 is 17 residues. Trimming removed 0 bases from V and 4 bases from J, with 19 bases in between. The germline V gene encodes CDR1 KGHSH and CDR2 LQKENI. Here the CDR3 DNA reads TGTGCCAGCTCACCACCGACCTTTGACAGGGGAGGGTACGAGCAGTACTTC. It codes for CASSPPTFDRGGYEQYF.

Ten or more counts support this clonotype. The chain links TRBV5-5 to TRBJ2-7; maybe TRBD1 (6 bases). From germline, CDR1 is SGHKS and CDR2 YYEKEE (reference sequence). The V gene lost 4 bases and the J gene lost 0 bases, with 14 bases spanning the gap. This CDR3 is 15 amino acids long. DNA for the CDR3: TGTGCCAGCAGCGATGGGACGGGACACTCCTACGAGCAGTACTTC. It codes for CASSDGTGHSYEQYF.

The sample holds a few counts of this clonotype. The chain employs TRBV12-5 and TRBJ2-1; TRBD2 matches at 8 bases. Looked up from germline, CDR1 is LGHNT and CDR2 is FRNRAP. This CDR3 has 16 amino acids. V dropped 4 bases and J dropped 5; count of bases not matched to a gene: 10. CDR3 nucleotides: TGTGCTAGTGGTTGGTCCACCGGGACTAGAAACAATGAGCAGTTCTTC. Amino acids: CASGWSTGTRNNEQFF. Complete variable domain (other parts from reference TRBV12-5 and TRBJ2-1): DARVTQTPRHKVTEMGQEVTMRCQPILGHNTVFWYRQTMMQGLELLAYFRNRAPLDDSGMPKDRFSAEMPDATLATLKIQPSEPRDSAVYFCASGWSTGTRNNEQFFGPGTRLTVL.

The chain recombines TRBV2 with TRBJ2-7; D is unresolved. The V end was cut by 3 bases, the J end by 3 bases, with 9 bases between. The CDR3 is made up of 13 amino acids. CDR1 is SNHLY and CDR2 is FYNNEI in the germline V gene. For the CDR3, the DNA is TGTGCCAGCAGTGAGAGATTCCTCTACGAGCAGTACTTC. Its translation: CASSERFLYEQYF. Looking up the rest from reference TRBV2 and TRBJ2-7 gives the full variable domain: EPEVTQTPSHQVTQMGQEVILRCVPISNHLYFYWYRQILGQKVEFLVSFYNNEISEKSEIFDDQFSVERPDGSNFTLKIRSTKLEDSAMYFCASSERFLYEQYFGPGTRLTVT.